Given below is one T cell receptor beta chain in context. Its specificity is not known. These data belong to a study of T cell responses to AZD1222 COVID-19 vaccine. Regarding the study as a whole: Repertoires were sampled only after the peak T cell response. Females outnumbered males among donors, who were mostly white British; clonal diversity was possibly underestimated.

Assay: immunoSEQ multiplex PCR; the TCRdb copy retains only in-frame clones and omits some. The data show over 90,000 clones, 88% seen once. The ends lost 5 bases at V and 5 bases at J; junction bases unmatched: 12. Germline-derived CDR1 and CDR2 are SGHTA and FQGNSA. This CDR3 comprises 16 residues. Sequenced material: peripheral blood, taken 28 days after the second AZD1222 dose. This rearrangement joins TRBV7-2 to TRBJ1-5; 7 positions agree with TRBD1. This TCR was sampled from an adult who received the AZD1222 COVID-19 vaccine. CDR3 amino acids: CASSPRIRDRDQPQHF. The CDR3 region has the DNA TGTGCCAGCAGCCCCCGGATCCGGGACAGAGATCAGCCCCAGCATTTT.